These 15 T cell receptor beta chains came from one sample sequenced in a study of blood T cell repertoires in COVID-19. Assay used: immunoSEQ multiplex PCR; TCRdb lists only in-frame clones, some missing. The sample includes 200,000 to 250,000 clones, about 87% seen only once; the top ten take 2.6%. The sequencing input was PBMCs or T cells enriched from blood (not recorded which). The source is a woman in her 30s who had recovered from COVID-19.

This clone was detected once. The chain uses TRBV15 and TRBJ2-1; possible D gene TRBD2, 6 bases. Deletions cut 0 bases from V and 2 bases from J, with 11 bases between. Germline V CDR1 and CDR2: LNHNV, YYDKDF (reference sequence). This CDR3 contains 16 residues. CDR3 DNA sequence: TGTGCCACCAGCAGAGATCTTGCGGGGCCCTACAATGAGCAGTTCTTC. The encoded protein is CATSRDLAGPYNEQFF.

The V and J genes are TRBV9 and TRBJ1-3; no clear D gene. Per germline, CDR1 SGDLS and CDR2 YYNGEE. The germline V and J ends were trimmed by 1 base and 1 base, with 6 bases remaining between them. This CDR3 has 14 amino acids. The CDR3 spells CASSVSGSGNTIYF. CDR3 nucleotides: TGTGCCAGCAGCGTATCAGGTTCTGGAAACACCATATATTTT.

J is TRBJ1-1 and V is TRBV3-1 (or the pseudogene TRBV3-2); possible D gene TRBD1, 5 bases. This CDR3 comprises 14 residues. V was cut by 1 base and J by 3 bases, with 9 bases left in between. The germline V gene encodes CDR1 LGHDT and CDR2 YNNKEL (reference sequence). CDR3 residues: CASSQVGGDTEAFF. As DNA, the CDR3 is TGTGCCAGCAGCCAAGTTGGAGGGGACACTGAAGCTTTCTTT.

The CDR3 DNA reads as TGTGCCAGCAGTTTAAATGCGGCGGCAACTAATGAAAAACTGTTTTTT. Translated, it gives CASSLNAAATNEKLFF. The V and J genes are TRBV27 and TRBJ1-4; D ambiguous. This CDR3 region has 16 residues. V shed 2 bases and J shed 0 bases, with 10 bases lying between them. Germline V gives CDR1 MNHEY, CDR2 SMNVEV (reference sequence).

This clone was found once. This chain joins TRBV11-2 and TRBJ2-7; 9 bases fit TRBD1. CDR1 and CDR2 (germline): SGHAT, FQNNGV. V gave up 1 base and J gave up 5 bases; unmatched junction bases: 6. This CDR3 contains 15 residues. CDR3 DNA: TGTGCCAGCAGCTTAGCGGGACAGGGTATCCACGAGCAGTACTTC. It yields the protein CASSLAGQGIHEQYF. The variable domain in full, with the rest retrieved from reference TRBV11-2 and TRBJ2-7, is EAGVAQSPRYKIIEKRQSVAFWCNPISGHATLYWYQQILGQGPKLLIQFQNNGVVDDSQLPKDRFSAERLKGVDSTLKIQPAKLEDSAVYLCASSLAGQGIHEQYFGPGTRLTVT.

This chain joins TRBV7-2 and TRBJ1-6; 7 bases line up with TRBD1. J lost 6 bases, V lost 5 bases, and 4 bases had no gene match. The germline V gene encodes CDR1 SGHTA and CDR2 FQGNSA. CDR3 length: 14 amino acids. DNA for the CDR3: TGTGCCAGCAGCCCGGGACAGAGTAATTCACCCCTCCACTTT. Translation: CASSPGQSNSPLHF.

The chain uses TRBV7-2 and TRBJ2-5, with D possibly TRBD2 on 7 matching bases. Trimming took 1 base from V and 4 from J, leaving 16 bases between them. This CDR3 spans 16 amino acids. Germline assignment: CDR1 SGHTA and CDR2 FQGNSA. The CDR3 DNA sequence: TGTGCCAGCAGCTTAGACCATGGAGGGGGGGCAGAGACCCAGTACTTC. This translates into CASSLDHGGGAETQYF.

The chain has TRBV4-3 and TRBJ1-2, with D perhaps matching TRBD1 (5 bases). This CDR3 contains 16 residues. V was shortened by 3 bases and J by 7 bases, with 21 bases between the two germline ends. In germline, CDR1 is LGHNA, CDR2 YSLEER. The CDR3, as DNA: TGCGCCAGCAGCCAGACCTGGCAGGGTAGGGATTCTGGCTACACCTTC. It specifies CASSQTWQGRDSGYTF.

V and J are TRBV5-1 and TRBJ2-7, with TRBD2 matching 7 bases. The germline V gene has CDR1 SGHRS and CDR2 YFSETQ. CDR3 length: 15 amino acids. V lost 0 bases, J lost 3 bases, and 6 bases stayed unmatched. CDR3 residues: CASSLASGGDYEQYF. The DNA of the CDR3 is TGCGCCAGCAGCTTGGCAAGTGGGGGGGACTACGAGCAGTACTTC.

CDR3 sequence: CASSYGREGEQYF. The CDR3, as DNA: TGTGCCAGCAGTTACGGCAGGGAGGGCGAGCAGTACTTC. The chain carries TRBV6-2 or TRBV6-3 and TRBJ2-7; TRBD2 aligns across 7 bases. The CDR3 is 13 residues long. Germline V CDR1 and CDR2: MNHEY, SVGEGT. J lost 6 bases, V lost 2 bases, and 4 bases had no gene match.

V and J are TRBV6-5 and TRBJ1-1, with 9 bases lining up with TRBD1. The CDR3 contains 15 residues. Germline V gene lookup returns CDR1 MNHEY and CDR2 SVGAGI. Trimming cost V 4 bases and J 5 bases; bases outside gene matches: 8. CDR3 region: CASSSHRGRETEAFF. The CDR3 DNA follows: TGTGCCAGCAGTTCGCACAGGGGGCGTGAGACTGAAGCTTTCTTT.

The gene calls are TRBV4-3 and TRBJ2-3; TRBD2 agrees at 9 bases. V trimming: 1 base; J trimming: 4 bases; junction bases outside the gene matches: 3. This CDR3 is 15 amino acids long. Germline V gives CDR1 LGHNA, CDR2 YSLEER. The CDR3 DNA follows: TGCGCCAGCAGCCAAGGGGTAGCGGGGGCAGATACGCAGTATTTT. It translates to CASSQGVAGADTQYF.

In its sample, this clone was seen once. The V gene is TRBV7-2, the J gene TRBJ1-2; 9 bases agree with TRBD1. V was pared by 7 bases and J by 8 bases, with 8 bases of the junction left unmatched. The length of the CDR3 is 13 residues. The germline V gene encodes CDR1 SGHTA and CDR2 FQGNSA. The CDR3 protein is CASNQQGAGGYTF. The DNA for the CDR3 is TGTGCCAGCAACCAACAGGGGGCTGGGGGCTACACCTTC.

The chain's CDR3 is CASSLGAPYNSPLHF. DNA of the CDR3: TGTGCCAGCAGCTTGGGGGCCCCCTATAATTCACCCCTCCACTTT. This chain uses TRBV5-4 with TRBJ1-6; no clear D. Germline CDR1 and CDR2: SGHNT and YYREEE (reference sequence). There are 15 residues in the CDR3. V lost 0 bases and J lost 2, with 6 bases in between. The entire variable domain, with the rest obtained from reference TRBV5-4 and TRBJ1-6, is as follows: ETGVTQSPTHLIKTRGQQVTLRCSSQSGHNTVSWYQQALGQGPQFIFQYYREEENGRGNFPPRFSGLQFPNYSSELNVNALELDDSALYLCASSLGAPYNSPLHFGNGTRLTVT.

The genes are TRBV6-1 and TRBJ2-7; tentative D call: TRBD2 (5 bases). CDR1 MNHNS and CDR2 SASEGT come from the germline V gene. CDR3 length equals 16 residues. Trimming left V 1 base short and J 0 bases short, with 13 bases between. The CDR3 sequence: CASSEGLAGFSYEQYF. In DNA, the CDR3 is TGTGCCAGCAGTGAAGGTTTGGCGGGTTTCTCCTACGAGCAGTACTTC.